The entry below describes one T cell receptor beta chain. The sample is drawn from a study of blood T cell repertoires in COVID-19. Seattle researchers signed up patients amid active infection and tracked them longitudinally. In the original workflow: Amplifying reference gene primers gave estimates of nucleated cell counts. TCRdb keeps only in-frame clones here, not all; method: immunoSEQ multiplex PCR. V, J and clone size are taken as reported in that table, and D and trimming were inferred from the DNA itself. The sample shows about 56,000 clones, 80% to 90% of them seen only once. This CDR3 is 17 amino acids long. The ends lost 2 bases at V and 4 bases at J; junction bases unmatched: 9. Germline assignment: CDR1 LGHNA and CDR2 YNFKEQ.

The receptor was isolated from a woman in her fifties or sixties with COVID-19, enrolled during active disease. V is TRBV4-2 and J is TRBJ1-5; 9 positions match TRBD1. The sample was peripheral blood. The CDR3 is CASSQPKDRGSNQPQHF. As DNA, the CDR3 is TGTGCCAGCAGCCAACCCAAGGACAGGGGTTCAAATCAGCCCCAGCATTTT.